Below, one TCR beta chain is given with its context. These data come from a study of shared clonotypes between healthy human individuals. Using immunoSEQ multiplex PCR, the repertoire was profiled, and TCRdb retains in-frame clones only, with some absent. The profile shows millions of clones, 85% to 95% of them singletons. V was clipped by 7 bases and J by 0 bases; unmatched bases: 4. The CDR3 is 17 residues long. Germline values: CDR1 MGHDK, CDR2 SYGVNS. This TCR was recovered from a man aged 18 to 29 in good health. The sequencing sample was made of naive CD4+ T cells sorted from blood. Subset specified: CD45RA+ positively selected. This chain joins TRBV25-1 and TRBJ2-2; 14 nucleotides agree with TRBD2. DNA for the CDR3: TGTGCCAGCATTGGGACTAGCGGGGGTCCGAACACCGGGGAGCTGTTTTTT. It specifies CASIGTSGGPNTGELFF. Full variable domain (remainder filled in from reference TRBV25-1 and TRBJ2-2): EADIYQTPRYLVIGTGKKITLECSQTMGHDKMYWYQQDPGMELHLIHYSYGVNSTEKGDLSSESTVSRIRTEHFPLTLESARPSHTSQYLCASIGTSGGPNTGELFFGEGSRLTVL.